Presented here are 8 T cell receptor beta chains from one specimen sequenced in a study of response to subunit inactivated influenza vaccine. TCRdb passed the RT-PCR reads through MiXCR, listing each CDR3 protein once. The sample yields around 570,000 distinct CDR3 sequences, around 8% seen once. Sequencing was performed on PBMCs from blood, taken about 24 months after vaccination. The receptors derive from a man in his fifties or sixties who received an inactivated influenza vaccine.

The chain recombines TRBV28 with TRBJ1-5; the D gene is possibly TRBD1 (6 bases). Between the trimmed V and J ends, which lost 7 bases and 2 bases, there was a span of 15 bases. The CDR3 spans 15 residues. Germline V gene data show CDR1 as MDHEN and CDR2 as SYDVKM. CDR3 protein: CASTPEQGRNQPQHF. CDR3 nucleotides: TGTGCCAGCACCCCAGAGCAGGGGCGCAATCAGCCCCAGCATTTT.

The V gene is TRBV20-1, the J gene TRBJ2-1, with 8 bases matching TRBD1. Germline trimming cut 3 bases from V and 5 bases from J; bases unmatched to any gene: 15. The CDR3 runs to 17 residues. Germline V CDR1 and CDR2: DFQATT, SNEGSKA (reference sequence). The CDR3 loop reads CSASPRVWTGSDNEQFF. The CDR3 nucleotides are TGCAGTGCTAGTCCCCGGGTTTGGACAGGGAGCGACAATGAGCAGTTCTTC.

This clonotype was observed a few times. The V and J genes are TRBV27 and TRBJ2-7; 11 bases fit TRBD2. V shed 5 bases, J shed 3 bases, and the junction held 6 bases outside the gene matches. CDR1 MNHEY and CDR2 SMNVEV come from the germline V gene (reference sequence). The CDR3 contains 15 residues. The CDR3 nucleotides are TGTGCCAGCAGTGCCCTAGCGGGGGGTAACTACGAGCAGTACTTC. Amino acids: CASSALAGGNYEQYF.

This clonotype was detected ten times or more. Written as DNA, the CDR3 is TGTGCCAGCAGTCGAGAACCGAACACTGAAGCTTTCTTT. Its translation is CASSREPNTEAFF. The rearrangement links TRBV7-9 to TRBJ1-1; D call uncertain. V lost 6 bases to trimming and J lost 1 base, with 9 bases between them. There are 13 residues in the CDR3. Germline CDR1 is SEHNR and CDR2 is FQNEAQ (reference sequence).

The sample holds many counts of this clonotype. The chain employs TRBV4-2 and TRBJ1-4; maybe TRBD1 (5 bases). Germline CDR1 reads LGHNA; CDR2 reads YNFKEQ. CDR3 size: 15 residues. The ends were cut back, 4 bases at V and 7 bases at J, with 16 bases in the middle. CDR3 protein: CASSRGRAEGEKLFF. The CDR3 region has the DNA TGTGCCAGCAGCCGGGGACGGGCTGAAGGTGAAAAACTGTTTTTT.

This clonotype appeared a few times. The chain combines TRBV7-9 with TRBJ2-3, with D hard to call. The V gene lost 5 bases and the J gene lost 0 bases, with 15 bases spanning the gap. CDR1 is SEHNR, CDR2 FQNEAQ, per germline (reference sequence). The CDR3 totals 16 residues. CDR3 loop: CASSGGTISSTDTQYF. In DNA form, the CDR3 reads TGTGCCAGCAGCGGCGGCACGATCTCTAGCACAGATACGCAGTATTTT.

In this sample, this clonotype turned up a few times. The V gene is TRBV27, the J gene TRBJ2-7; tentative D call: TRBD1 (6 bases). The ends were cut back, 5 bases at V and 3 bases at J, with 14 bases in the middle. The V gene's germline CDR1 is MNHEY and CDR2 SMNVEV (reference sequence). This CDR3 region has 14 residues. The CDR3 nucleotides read TGTGCCAGCAGTGCCTTGTCAGGGGACTACGAGCAGTACTTC. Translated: CASSALSGDYEQYF.

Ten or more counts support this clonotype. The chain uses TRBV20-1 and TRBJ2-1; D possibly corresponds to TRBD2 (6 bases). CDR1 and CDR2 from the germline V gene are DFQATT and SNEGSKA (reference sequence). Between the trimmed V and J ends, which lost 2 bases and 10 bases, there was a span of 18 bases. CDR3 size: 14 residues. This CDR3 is CSARKGTSPREQFF. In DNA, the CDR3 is TGCAGTGCTAGAAAGGGCACTAGCCCGAGAGAGCAGTTCTTC.